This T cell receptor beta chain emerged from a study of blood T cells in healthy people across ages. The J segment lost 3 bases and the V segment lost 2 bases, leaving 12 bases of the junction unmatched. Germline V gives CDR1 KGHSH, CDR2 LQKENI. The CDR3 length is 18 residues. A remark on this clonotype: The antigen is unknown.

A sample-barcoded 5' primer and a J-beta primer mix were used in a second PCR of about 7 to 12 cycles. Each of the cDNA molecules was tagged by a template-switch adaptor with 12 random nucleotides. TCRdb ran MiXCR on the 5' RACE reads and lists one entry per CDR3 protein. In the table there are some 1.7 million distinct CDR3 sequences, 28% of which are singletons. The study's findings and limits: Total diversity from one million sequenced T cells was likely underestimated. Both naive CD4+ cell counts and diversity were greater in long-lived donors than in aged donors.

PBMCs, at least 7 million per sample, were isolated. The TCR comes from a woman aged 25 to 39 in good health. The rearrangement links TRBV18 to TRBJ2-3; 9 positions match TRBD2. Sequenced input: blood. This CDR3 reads CASSPSQPASGETDTQYF. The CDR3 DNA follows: TGTGCCAGCTCACCAAGTCAGCCGGCTAGCGGGGAGACAGATACGCAGTATTTT.